This T cell receptor (beta chain) was obtained from a study of blood T cell repertoires in COVID-19. The wider study: Specimens from acute and convalescent COVID-19 originated in the United States, Italy and Spain.

Method: immunoSEQ multiplex PCR; TCRdb's copy keeps in-frame clones and lacks some. The sample lists over 65,000 clones; approximately 86% were seen once. The source is a man older than 75 with active COVID-19. Input material: peripheral blood.

The chain's CDR3 is CASSYLTGPENTIYF. The CDR3 nucleotides are TGTGCCAGCAGTTATTTGACAGGGCCTGAAAACACCATATATTTT. J is TRBJ1-3 and V is TRBV6-6; TRBD1 matches at 7 bases. CDR3 size: 15 residues. The V gene's germline CDR1 is MNHNY and CDR2 SVGAGI (reference sequence). V shed 3 bases, J shed 6 bases, and the junction held 8 bases outside the gene matches.